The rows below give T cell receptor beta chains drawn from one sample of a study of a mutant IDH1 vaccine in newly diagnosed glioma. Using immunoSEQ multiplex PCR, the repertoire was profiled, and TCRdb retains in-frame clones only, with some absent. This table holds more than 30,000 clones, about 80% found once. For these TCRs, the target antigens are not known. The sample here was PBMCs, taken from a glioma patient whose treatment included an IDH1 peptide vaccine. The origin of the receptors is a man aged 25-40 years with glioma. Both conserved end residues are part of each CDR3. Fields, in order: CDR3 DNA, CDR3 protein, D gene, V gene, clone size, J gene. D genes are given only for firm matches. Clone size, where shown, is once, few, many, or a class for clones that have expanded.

TGTGCCAGCAGCGCCGGACAGTATAGCAATCAGCCCCAGCATTTT CASSAGQYSNQPQHF - TRBV7-9 - TRBJ1-5
TGCGCCAGCAATGGACAGCCGATCACCGGGGAGCTGTTTTTT CASNGQPITGELFF - TRBV5-1 - TRBJ2-2
TGTGCCAGCAGCGTGGCAGGGGGGCTCTCTGGAAACACCATATATTTT CASSVAGGLSGNTIYF TRBD1 TRBV9 once TRBJ1-3
TGCGCCAGCAGCTTGGATGTTAGCGGTAACTCCTACGAGCAGTACTTC CASSLDVSGNSYEQYF - TRBV5-1 - TRBJ2-7
TGTGCCAGCAGCTTCTCAGGAAACTATGGCTACACCTTC CASSFSGNYGYTF - TRBV7-2 - TRBJ1-2
TGTGCCAGCAGCGTATCCCCGGAGTCCACCTACGAGCAGTACTTC CASSVSPESTYEQYF - TRBV9 - TRBJ2-7
TGTGCCAGCAGCAAATTAAGGGGCTGGCGGGAGGGAGGGGAGTCGCAGTATTTT CASSKLRGWREGGESQYF TRBD2 TRBV14 - TRBJ2-3
TGTGCCAGCCGGAGAGGGGGGGAGAACACTGAAGCTTTCTTT CASRRGGENTEAFF - TRBV18 - TRBJ1-1
TGTGCCTGGCATGGGCAGGGAGACACTGAAGCTTTCTTT CAWHGQGDTEAFF - TRBV30 - TRBJ1-1
TGTGCCAGCTCACCACCCGAAGGGGATGGAGGCACTGAAGCTTTCTTT CASSPPEGDGGTEAFF - TRBV18 - TRBJ1-1
TGTGCCAGTACCGCACAGGGAAACATTCAGTACTTC CASTAQGNIQYF - TRBV19 - TRBJ2-4
TGTGCCAGCAGCCAAGTGGGAATAGCGGGGGACCCCACAGATACGCAGTATTTT CASSQVGIAGDPTDTQYF TRBD2 TRBV14 - TRBJ2-3
TGTGCCAGCAGCTCCCCAGGGGGTCTGAGGGGTGAAAAACTGTTTTTT CASSSPGGLRGEKLFF TRBD1 TRBV11-2 - TRBJ1-4
TGTGCCAGCGGAAGGGGGCTTGGGCAGCCCCAGCATTTT CASGRGLGQPQHF TRBD1 TRBV6-5 - TRBJ1-5
TGTGCCAGCAGCCCCGGACAGGGCGGTAGCACCGGGGAGCTGTTTTTT CASSPGQGGSTGELFF TRBD1 TRBV5-4 - TRBJ2-2
TGTGCCAGCAGTGAAGGGGAAGGGGGTTCACCCCTCCACTTT CASSEGEGGSPLHF - TRBV2 - TRBJ1-6
TGTGCCAGCAGCCAAGCCTTATCAACAGGGCGGTATTTGGGAACTGAAGCTTTCTTT CASSQALSTGRYLGTEAFF - TRBV14 - TRBJ1-1
TGTGCCAGCAGTTCCGGACAGCCAACATACTATGGCTACACCTTC CASSSGQPTYYGYTF - TRBV27 - TRBJ1-2
TGTGCCAGCAGTGAACGACGCGGGTCCGGGGAGCTGTTTTTT CASSERRGSGELFF - TRBV2 - TRBJ2-2
TGCGCCAGCAGCCAACGGACTAGGACGGGAGATACGCAGTATTTT CASSQRTRTGDTQYF TRBD2 TRBV4-1 - TRBJ2-3
TGTGCCAGCAGCCCCAACCCAGGGGAAAACATTCAGTACTTC CASSPNPGENIQYF - TRBV9 - TRBJ2-4
TGTGCCAGCAGCTTTGGAGGGCTTAGCAATCAGCCCCAGCATTTT CASSFGGLSNQPQHF - TRBV5-6 - TRBJ1-5
TGTGCCAGCAGTGAGAACAGGATGGCCAAAAACATTCAGTACTTC CASSENRMAKNIQYF - TRBV6-1 - TRBJ2-4
TGCGCCAGCAGCTTAAGACAGGGGCTGACCGGCAATGAGCAGTTCTTC CASSLRQGLTGNEQFF TRBD1 TRBV5-1 - TRBJ2-1
TGTGCCAGCAGCCGTAGCGGGGGAACAGATACGCAGTATTTT CASSRSGGTDTQYF TRBD2 TRBV2 - TRBJ2-3
TGTGCCAGCAGCGAAACGGGGGGGGCCCCCACAGATACGCAGTATTTT CASSETGGAPTDTQYF TRBD2 TRBV5-6 - TRBJ2-3
TGTGCCATCAGTGAGTCGACGGGACTTAACAATGAGCAGTTCTTC CAISESTGLNNEQFF - TRBV10-3 - TRBJ2-1
TGTGCCATCAGTGAAGCCCAGGCCACCGGGGAGCTGTTTTTT CAISEAQATGELFF - TRBV10-3 few TRBJ2-2
TGTGCCAGCAGCTTGGCGACTAGCGGGAGATTGTTCTTC CASSLATSGRLFF TRBD2 TRBV5-6 - TRBJ2-1
TGTGCCAGCAGGCCCGGGACCCTTTGGTTGAATGAGCAGTTCTTC CASRPGTLWLNEQFF - TRBV6-5 once TRBJ2-1
TGTGCCATCAGCCGACAGGGGGCATTAACAGATACGCAGTATTTT CAISRQGALTDTQYF TRBD1 TRBV10-3 once TRBJ2-3
TGCAGCGTTGAAAAGGCCGAGACCCAGTACTTC CSVEKAETQYF - TRBV29-1 - TRBJ2-5
TGTGCCAGCGGCAACACCGGGGAGCTGTTTTTT CASGNTGELFF - TRBV13 - TRBJ2-2
TGCGCCAGCAGCCAAGTGGATGTCGGAGGAGAAAAACTGTTTTTT CASSQVDVGGEKLFF - TRBV4-1 - TRBJ1-4
TGTGCCAGCAGCTCGGACAGGGTTGGGGAGACCCAGTACTTC CASSSDRVGETQYF TRBD1 TRBV7-8 - TRBJ2-5
TGTGCCAGCAGTGAAACTAGCGGGAGGAACAATGAGCAGTTCTTC CASSETSGRNNEQFF TRBD2 TRBV2 - TRBJ2-1
TGTGCCAGTAGGGGACAGCGATCTAACTATGGCTACACCTTC CASRGQRSNYGYTF TRBD1 TRBV19 once TRBJ1-2
TGTGCCAGCAGCGAACAGGGGGTTGATCAGCCCCAGCATTTT CASSEQGVDQPQHF TRBD1 TRBV7-9 - TRBJ1-5
TGTGCCAGCAGCAGCGTAGGAGGGGGCAGTAAAGCTTTCTTT CASSSVGGGSKAFF TRBD1 TRBV9 few TRBJ1-1
TGCGCCAGCAGCCAGGGAAAGGGAAACACCATATATTTT CASSQGKGNTIYF - TRBV4-3 - TRBJ1-3
TGTGCCAGCAGCTGGGGGCCCCAAGAGACCCAGTACTTC CASSWGPQETQYF - TRBV5-6 - TRBJ2-5